The TCR beta chain under discussion was sequenced for a study of post-analysis software for immune sequencing data (dated by TCRdb to between 2014 and 2016). In the study overall: The recorded disease courses included relapsing-remitting, secondary progressive and progressive-relapsing multiple sclerosis, and some patients had no subtype annotation. A subset of samples was prepared in parallel using single-end sample barcoding, then pooled and co-amplified after Illumina adapter ligation. Patient repertoires were compared against about a dozen previously published healthy control repertoires from donors aged about 6 to 27 years.

Overall results and qualifications from the work: Multiple sclerosis patients had significantly lower normalized Chao1 diversity than controls, a result that suggests substantial peripheral T-cell clonal expansion. The multiple sclerosis patient group was slightly younger than the control group. Patients showed significantly higher frequencies than controls for five TRBV segments, among them TRBV5-6, TRBV5-1 and TRBV20-1. Direct clustering with F measure revealed strong co-clustering of samples prepared in the same batch, which led to a batch-effect correction.

TCR beta repertoires were profiled from peripheral blood of about a dozen young patients with multiple sclerosis to demonstrate the VDJtools post-analysis software. Multiple sclerosis patients were children and adolescents aged about 6 to 16 years. The library was made by PCR. Sequencing was performed on an Illumina HiSeq 2500. To reduce PCR and sequencing biases, unique molecular identifiers were built into the TCR beta cDNA libraries. Roughly 500,000 cDNA molecules were obtained per 1 to 10 million input T cells, so each molecule approximated one T cell. The same protocol used for the earlier healthy control dataset was applied to prepare and sequence the patient libraries. Within a given batch, samples were prepared together, multiplexed and sequenced on the same HiSeq lane. The study's own analysis went as follows. MIGEC was used to process the raw barcoded reads, and molecular identifier groups with only a single read were discarded before consensus assembly and CDR3 extraction. Clonotype tables were post-analysed with VDJtools, and diversity was normalized by down-sampling all datasets to the smallest sample size. Repertoire overlap clustering matched CDR3 amino acid but not nucleotide sequences to correct batch-related cross-sample contamination. The public reads were quality trimmed at Q25 with fastp and then assembled into clones with MiXCR by TCRdb, keeping productive beta chains. Rows merge per CDR3 protein into single entries with the most common DNA and genes. These V and J calls originate from TCRdb's pipeline instead of the authors' own analysis. Within this sample are roughly 600,000 distinct CDR3 sequences, with around 47% of them counted one time only. Roughly 1.7% of the sample rests with the top ten.

This clonotype was seen a handful of times. It lacks a known antigen. Per-nucleotide qualities are absent, and no much larger clonotype sits a single base away. V loses 7 bases at its end and J loses 0 bases; junction bases beyond the gene matches: 8. Taken from cysteine to phenylalanine, the CDR3 has 15 residues. Just the 45-base CDR3 DNA is kept, in frame starting at base 1. The sequenced material came from blood. The sequence was obtained from a girl aged 10 to 17 with multiple sclerosis. The V gene is TRBV12-3 or TRBV12-4 and the J gene is TRBJ1-2; 7 middle bases align to TRBD1. The base sequence is TGTGCCAGCACCGATATACAGGGGTCTAACTATGGCTACACCTTC. It specifies CASTDIQGSNYGYTF.